Following are 15 T cell receptor beta chains from one sample sequenced in a study of shared clonotypes between healthy human individuals (dated by TCRdb to 2018 to 2020). The library relied on the immunoSEQ multiplex PCR assay. The source is immuneACCESS, and TCRdb retained only in-frame sequences with V and J called. Part of the clones is not carried over; for the studies checked, unresolved V genes explain less than half of this, and the remainder is unexplained. Here the sample has around 720,000 clones; about 80% occur a single time. In total, the top ten clones hold roughly 2% of the sample. Sequenced input: memory CD4+ T cells sorted from blood. Reading the label with the study, this specimen's cell subset or site is: CD45RA-negative fraction. All receptors derive from a woman aged 25-40 years in good health.

This sequence joins TRBV6-1 and TRBJ1-5; no reliable D call. The germline V gene has CDR1 MNHNS and CDR2 SASEGT. The germline V and J ends were trimmed by 4 bases and 4 bases, with 17 bases remaining between them. The CDR3 contains 16 residues. CDR3: CASSGKDGRVNQPQHF. DNA of the CDR3: TGTGCCAGCAGTGGGAAGGATGGACGGGTAAATCAGCCCCAGCATTTT.

V is TRBV25-1 and J is TRBJ2-5; TRBD2 matches 9 bases. The trim removed 5 bases at V and 8 bases at J, leaving 9 bases unmatched. Germline CDR1 and CDR2: MGHDK and SYGVNS. The CDR3 extends over 14 amino acids. CDR3 nucleotides: TGTGCCAGCAGTCCCGATAGCGGGAGTTTTACCCAGTACTTC. Protein sequence: CASSPDSGSFTQYF.

The chain is built from TRBV10-3 and TRBJ2-2, with 10 nucleotides matching TRBD2. After removal of 10 bases from V and 2 bases from J, the junction contained 4 bases not matched to a gene. The CDR3 has 14 residues. From germline, CDR1 is ENHRY and CDR2 SYGVKD. CDR3 protein: CATGLAVNTGELFF. DNA for the CDR3: TGTGCCACCGGACTAGCGGTAAACACCGGGGAGCTGTTTTTT.

V gene TRBV1 combines with J gene TRBJ2-1; whether TRBD2, the table's D call, matches the DNA was not checked. TRBV1 is a pseudogene. CDR3 length: 14 amino acids. The CDR3: CTSSQDRLVGEQFF. The CDR3 DNA sequence: TGCACCAGCAGCCAAGATCGGCTAGTCGGCGAGCAGTTCTTC.

The count of this clone is one. This sequence joins TRBV5-1 and TRBJ2-5; possible D gene TRBD2, 6 bases. With 0 bases removed from V and 2 bases from J, the gap between germline ends came to 14 bases. The CDR3 loop spans 16 amino acids. Germline V gene data show CDR1 as SGHRS and CDR2 as YFSETQ. CDR3: CASSLGAGYGQETQYF. The CDR3, as DNA: TGCGCCAGCAGCTTGGGTGCGGGATATGGGCAAGAGACCCAGTACTTC. The entire variable domain, with the rest obtained from reference TRBV5-1 and TRBJ2-5, is as follows: KAGVTQTPRYLIKTRGQQVTLSCSPISGHRSVSWYQQTPGQGLQFLFEYFSETQRNKGNFPGRFSGRQFSNSRSEMNVSTLELGDSALYLCASSLGAGYGQETQYFGPGTRLLVL.

J is TRBJ1-2 and V is TRBV14, with D hard to call. CDR3 length: 15 residues. Germline V CDR1 and CDR2: SGHDN, FVKESK. The V and J ends lost 1 base and 6 bases respectively, with 15 bases between them. This CDR3 reads CASSQVGRNRHGYTF. In DNA, the CDR3 is TGTGCCAGCAGCCAAGTAGGCAGGAATCGCCATGGCTACACCTTC. The full variable domain, its missing parts supplied by reference TRBV14 and TRBJ1-2, is EAGVTQFPSHSVIEKGQTVTLRCDPISGHDNLYWYRRVMGKEIKFLLHFVKESKQDESGMPNNRFLAERTGGTYSTLKVQPAELEDSGVYFCASSQVGRNRHGYTFGSGTRLTVV.

This clone has a handful of counts. This chain uses TRBV11-2 with TRBJ2-2; D uncertain. The CDR3 extends over 11 amino acids. The V gene lost 1 base and the J gene lost 6 bases, with 0 bases spanning the gap. Germline values: CDR1 SGHAT, CDR2 FQNNGV. CDR3 region: CASSLAGELFF. CDR3 nucleotides: TGTGCCAGCAGCTTAGCCGGGGAGCTGTTTTTT.

This clone occurred once. This chain links TRBV14 with TRBJ2-1, with 11 bases aligning to TRBD2. V shed 1 base, J shed 12 bases, and the junction held 8 bases outside the gene matches. Germline lookup yields CDR1 SGHDN and CDR2 FVKESK. The CDR3 consists of 15 residues. This chain's CDR3 is CASSQGTSGLAPQFF. For the CDR3, the DNA is TGTGCCAGCAGCCAAGGGACTAGCGGGCTGGCCCCGCAGTTCTTC.

This chain uses TRBV28 with TRBJ2-3; D is unresolved. This CDR3 spans 12 amino acids. Germline CDR1 MDHEN, CDR2 SYDVKM. With 7 bases removed from V and 1 base from J, the gap between germline ends came to 6 bases. The CDR3 bases are TGTGCCAGCAACGGAGGCACAGATACGCAGTATTTT. Its protein product is CASNGGTDTQYF.

V usage is TRBV10-2 and J usage is TRBJ1-1; TRBD1 matches at 8 bases. Trimming took 0 bases from V and 5 from J; bases not matched to a gene: 8. Per germline, CDR1 WSHSY and CDR2 SAAADI. This CDR3 is built from 16 residues. The CDR3 here is CASSESPRQGRTEAFF. Written as DNA, the CDR3 is TGCGCCAGCAGTGAGTCGCCCCGACAGGGGAGAACTGAAGCTTTCTTT.

This clone was detected a few times. The gene calls are TRBV6-5 and TRBJ2-7, with a possible D match to TRBD2 (7 bases). This CDR3 has 14 residues. V shed 8 bases and J shed 2 bases, with 16 bases lying between them. CDR1 is MNHEY, CDR2 SVGAGI, per germline. CDR3 nucleotides: TGTGCCAGCTCAAGGAGGGGGGGGACCTACGAGCAGTACTTC. Residues: CASSRRGGTYEQYF.

The chain employs TRBV7-2 and TRBJ1-2, with 7 bases identical to TRBD1. The germline CDR1 and CDR2 sequences are SGHTA and FQGNSA. This CDR3 has 15 residues. V lost 5 bases and J lost 6; bases outside the gene matches: 12. The chain's CDR3 is CASSLQRDSFDGYTF. CDR3 nucleotides: TGTGCCAGCAGCCTGCAAAGGGACAGTTTTGATGGCTACACCTTC.

The chain links TRBV30 to TRBJ2-2, with D perhaps matching TRBD2 (6 bases). The germline V and J ends were trimmed by 2 bases and 5 bases, with 21 bases remaining between them. CDR3 length: 17 amino acids. Per germline, CDR1 GTSNPN and CDR2 SVGIG (reference sequence). As DNA, the CDR3 is TGTGCCTGGAGTCAGACTTTAGCGGAGGGGTCGACCGGGGAGCTGTTTTTT. It specifies CAWSQTLAEGSTGELFF.

V and J are TRBV6-5 and TRBJ1-1; D unresolved. Trimming shortened V by 7 bases and J by 0 bases, and 15 bases separated the two germline ends. Germline V gene data show CDR1 as MNHEY and CDR2 as SVGAGI. CDR3 size: 15 residues. In DNA form, the CDR3 reads TGTGCCAGCAAAAGACAAACCGGGATGAACACTGAAGCTTTCTTT. It codes for CASKRQTGMNTEAFF.

CDR3 sequence: CASSDGPLDEQFF. The CDR3 bases are TGTGCCAGCAGTGACGGGCCGCTGGATGAGCAGTTCTTC. This chain joins TRBV25-1 and TRBJ2-1; the D is unclear. Deletions cut 3 bases from V and 8 bases from J, with 11 bases between. This CDR3 is 13 amino acids long. Germline CDR1 MGHDK, CDR2 SYGVNS. Looking up the rest from reference TRBV25-1 and TRBJ2-1 gives the full variable domain: EADIYQTPRYLVIGTGKKITLECSQTMGHDKMYWYQQDPGMELHLIHYSYGVNSTEKGDLSSESTVSRIRTEHFPLTLESARPSHTSQYLCASSDGPLDEQFFGPGTRLTVL.